One sample yielded the 3 T cell receptor beta chains listed below, sequenced in a study of blood T cell repertoires in COVID-19. The method was immunoSEQ multiplex PCR; TCRdb's version includes in-frame clones alone and lacks a portion of them. The sample has 340,000 or so clones; about nine tenths are singletons. Sequencing was carried out using peripheral blood. The receptors shown here come from a man aged 50 to 60 with active or convalescent COVID-19.

The chain has TRBV5-1 and TRBJ1-1; 7 bases are a match to TRBD1. CDR1 is SGHRS, CDR2 YFSETQ, per germline. With V trimmed by 1 base and J by 0 bases, 3 bases remained unmatched. The CDR3 has 15 amino acids. The CDR3 is CASSLSGQMNTEAFF. DNA of the CDR3: TGCGCCAGCAGCTTGTCGGGACAGATGAACACTGAAGCTTTCTTT.

The chain uses TRBV3-1 (or the pseudogene TRBV3-2) and TRBJ2-1; possible D gene TRBD2, 5 bases. Germline V lookup: CDR1 LGHDT, CDR2 YNNKEL (reference sequence). The V end was cut by 5 bases, the J end by 9 bases, with 20 bases between. CDR3 length equals 15 residues. CDR3 protein: CASSSFGLRRGEQFF. CDR3 in DNA: TGTGCCAGCAGCTCTTTCGGACTGAGACGGGGTGAGCAGTTCTTC.

The chain uses TRBV28 and TRBJ2-5; a weak D match, TRBD1 (5 bases). This CDR3 comprises 13 residues. Germline loops: CDR1 MDHEN, CDR2 SYDVKM. The V end was cut by 8 bases, the J end by 1 base, with 11 bases between. The CDR3 sequence is CASLRGGQETQYF. The CDR3 bases are TGTGCCAGCCTAAGGGGCGGCCAAGAGACCCAGTACTTC.